The 18 T cell receptor beta chains below were found in one sample sequenced in a study of blood T cell repertoires in COVID-19. The data were produced by immunoSEQ multiplex PCR, yet TCRdb's version contains in-frame clones alone and is incomplete. The data show about 69,000 clones, around 84% seen once. Sequencing input: peripheral blood. These TCRs come from a woman older than 75 with acute or convalescent COVID-19.

The J gene is TRBJ1-1, the V gene TRBV30, with 10 bases aligning to TRBD1. Germline loops: CDR1 GTSNPN, CDR2 SVGIG (reference sequence). This CDR3 is built from 16 residues. The junction had 7 bases not matched to a gene; V was cut back by 0 bases and J by 3 bases. The CDR3 region has the DNA TGTGCCTGGAGTGTAGGGTCCGGGACAGGGGACACTGAAGCTTTCTTT. Its translation: CAWSVGSGTGDTEAFF.

The chain links TRBV7-2 to TRBJ1-2; 12 bases map to TRBD1. CDR1 and CDR2 from the germline V gene are SGHTA and FQGNSA. The CDR3 length is 17 residues. Trimming cost V 4 bases and J 5 bases; bases outside gene matches: 11. As DNA, the CDR3 is TGTGCCAGCAGCTCCCTCTTGGGGACAGGGGGCTTGTATGGCTACACCTTC. Translated: CASSSLLGTGGLYGYTF.

The chain is built from TRBV18 and TRBJ1-3; 9 bases map to TRBD1. The CDR3 extends over 16 amino acids. Germline values: CDR1 KGHSH, CDR2 LQKENI. Germline trimming cut 3 bases from V and 8 bases from J; bases unmatched to any gene: 11. CDR3 residues: CASSPLGTGREDTIYF. The CDR3 bases are TGTGCCAGCTCACCCCTTGGGACAGGGCGAGAGGACACCATATATTTT.

This clone was seen a few times. The germline gene is not matched at one end of the junction; a read error may be the cause. The chain employs TRBV7-7 and TRBJ2-2, with 9 bases matching TRBD2. Germline CDR1 reads SSHAT; CDR2 reads FNYEAQ (reference sequence). The CDR3 spans 17 residues. The CDR3 DNA follows: TGTGCTAGCAGTCCCTCTAGCGGGGCGGTGATCACCGGGGAGCTGTTTTTT. This translates into CASSPSSGAVITGELFF.

The V call is TRBV6-6, the J call TRBJ1-5; D remains unclear. The CDR3 totals 12 residues. Germline loops: CDR1 MNHNY, CDR2 SVGAGI (reference sequence). V gave up 7 bases and J gave up 3 bases, with 7 bases separating them. The CDR3 DNA follows: TGTGCCAGCACCGGGGTCAATCAGCCCCAGCATTTT. Translated: CASTGVNQPQHF.

The chain uses TRBV5-1 and TRBJ2-5, with TRBD2 matching 7 bases. V was pared by 7 bases and J by 2 bases, with 11 bases of the junction left unmatched. Germline values: CDR1 SGHRS, CDR2 YFSETQ. The CDR3 is 15 amino acids. CDR3 in amino acids: CASQRLAFSQETQYF. As DNA, the CDR3 is TGCGCCAGCCAGAGACTAGCTTTTTCGCAAGAGACCCAGTACTTC.

The chain has TRBV5-5 and TRBJ1-5; 8 positions agree with TRBD1. CDR1 and CDR2 from the germline V gene are SGHKS and YYEKEE (reference sequence). The CDR3 length is 16 residues. With 4 bases clipped from V and 2 bases from J, the junction kept 8 bases outside the gene matches. CDR3 residues: CASSAGGVNGNQPQHF. For the CDR3, the DNA is TGTGCCAGCAGCGCAGGGGGCGTGAATGGCAATCAGCCCCAGCATTTT. Using reference TRBV5-5 and TRBJ1-5 for the parts outside the CDR3, the full variable domain is DAGVTQSPTHLIKTRGQQVTLRCSPISGHKSVSWYQQVLGQGPQFIFQYYEKEERGRGNFPDRFSARQFPNYSSELNVNALLLGDSALYLCASSAGGVNGNQPQHFGDGTRLSIL.

The chain is built from TRBV12-3 or TRBV12-4 and TRBJ1-1; a possible D gene is TRBD1 (6 bases). The CDR3 spans 12 residues. Trimming took off 3 bases at V and 11 bases at J, with 13 bases between the two ends. CDR3 in amino acids: CASSFSRQGAFF. As DNA, the CDR3 is TGTGCCAGCAGTTTTTCAAGGCAGGGGGCTTTCTTT.

V and J are TRBV10-3 and TRBJ2-7, with D possibly TRBD1 on 5 matching bases. Germline V CDR1 and CDR2: ENHRY, SYGVKD. V was clipped by 2 bases and J by 2 bases, with 7 bases between them. This CDR3 contains 13 residues. The CDR3 loop reads CAISEKGPYEQYF. Here the CDR3 DNA reads TGTGCCATCAGTGAGAAGGGGCCCTACGAGCAGTACTTC.

V is TRBV7-9 and J is TRBJ1-6; TRBD1 matches 11 bases. The CDR3 is 15 amino acids. From germline, CDR1 is SEHNR and CDR2 FQNEAQ (reference sequence). The V and J ends lost 2 bases and 10 bases, in that order; junction bases with no gene match: 4. In DNA form, the CDR3 reads TGTGCCAGCAGCTTACTGGGACAGGGGGAGTCACCCCTCCACTTT. Protein product: CASSLLGQGESPLHF.

The chain employs TRBV5-5 and TRBJ1-1; no reliable D call. V lost 0 bases, J lost 0 bases, and 6 bases lay in between. This CDR3 contains 14 residues. The germline V gene has CDR1 SGHKS and CDR2 YYEKEE (reference sequence). In DNA, the CDR3 is TGTGCCAGCAGCTTGGGCAGGTTGAACACTGAAGCTTTCTTT. The encoded protein is CASSLGRLNTEAFF. The variable domain in full, with the rest retrieved from reference TRBV5-5 and TRBJ1-1, is DAGVTQSPTHLIKTRGQQVTLRCSPISGHKSVSWYQQVLGQGPQFIFQYYEKEERGRGNFPDRFSARQFPNYSSELNVNALLLGDSALYLCASSLGRLNTEAFFGQGTRLTVV.

V and J are TRBV5-5 and TRBJ1-1; D unresolved. Trimming removed 6 bases from V and 1 base from J, with 13 bases in between. The V gene's germline CDR1 is SGHKS and CDR2 YYEKEE (reference sequence). The CDR3 has 14 amino acids. The CDR3 DNA reads TGTGCCAGCACCAAAAGGGAGACGAACACTGAAGCTTTCTTT. Its protein is CASTKRETNTEAFF. Together with reference TRBV5-5 and TRBJ1-1, the CDR3 gives the full variable domain: DAGVTQSPTHLIKTRGQQVTLRCSPISGHKSVSWYQQVLGQGPQFIFQYYEKEERGRGNFPDRFSARQFPNYSSELNVNALLLGDSALYLCASTKRETNTEAFFGQGTRLTVV.

The chain has TRBV6-5 and TRBJ1-6; a possible D gene is TRBD1 (5 bases). Between the trimmed V and J ends, which lost 10 bases and 5 bases, there was a span of 15 bases. The CDR3 covers 14 residues. Per the germline V gene, CDR1 is MNHEY and CDR2 is SVGAGI. This chain's CDR3 is CATKWGDDNSPLHF. CDR3 bases: TGTGCCACCAAGTGGGGGGACGATAATTCACCCCTCCACTTT.

The chain combines TRBV15 with TRBJ2-7; the D gene is possibly TRBD2 (7 bases). The CDR3 is made up of 17 amino acids. With 0 bases removed from V and 2 bases from J, the gap between germline ends came to 17 bases. The germline CDR1 and CDR2 sequences are LNHNV and YYDKDF (reference sequence). In DNA form, the CDR3 reads TGTGCCACCAGCAGAGATCAAGGGGGGGGCGGTACCTACGAGCAGTACTTC. Translated: CATSRDQGGGGTYEQYF.

The sample holds one count of this clone. This chain links TRBV7-3 with TRBJ2-2, with 14 positions matching TRBD2. This CDR3 region has 18 residues. CDR1 and CDR2 (germline): SGHTA, FQGTGA. Trimming removed 3 bases from V and 4 bases from J; junction bases left unmatched: 7. CDR3: CASSLPEGLAGATGELFF. DNA for the CDR3: TGTGCCAGCAGCTTGCCCGAGGGACTAGCGGGGGCCACCGGGGAGCTGTTTTTT. Drawing the rest from reference TRBV7-3 and TRBJ2-2, the complete variable domain is GAGVSQTPSNKVTEKGKYVELRCDPISGHTALYWYRQSLGQGPEFLIYFQGTGAADDSGLPNDRFFAVRPEGSVSTLKIQRTERGDSAVYLCASSLPEGLAGATGELFFGEGSRLTVL.

V gene TRBV6-5 combines with J gene TRBJ1-5; D is undetermined. The CDR3 covers 11 residues. The V gene lost 8 bases and the J gene lost 7 bases, with 9 bases spanning the gap. Germline CDR1 is MNHEY and CDR2 is SVGAGI. CDR3 region: CASQEGQPQHF. In DNA, the CDR3 is TGTGCCAGCCAAGAGGGACAGCCCCAGCATTTT.

The chain employs TRBV29-1 and TRBJ1-1; a possible D gene is TRBD1 (5 bases). Germline V gene sequence: CDR1 SQVTM, CDR2 ANQGSEA. This CDR3 comprises 12 residues. The CDR3 nucleotides are TGCGGATCAACAGTGGGGGGGACTGAAGCTTTCTTT. The encoded protein is CGSTVGGTEAFF.

V is TRBV18 and J is TRBJ2-3; D is possibly TRBD2 (5 bases). This CDR3 spans 15 amino acids. V was clipped by 2 bases and J by 3 bases, with 12 bases between them. Germline assignment: CDR1 KGHSH and CDR2 LQKENI. The CDR3 region is CASSPTGIGTDTQYF. The CDR3 DNA follows: TGTGCCAGCTCACCAACGGGGATCGGTACAGATACGCAGTATTTT.